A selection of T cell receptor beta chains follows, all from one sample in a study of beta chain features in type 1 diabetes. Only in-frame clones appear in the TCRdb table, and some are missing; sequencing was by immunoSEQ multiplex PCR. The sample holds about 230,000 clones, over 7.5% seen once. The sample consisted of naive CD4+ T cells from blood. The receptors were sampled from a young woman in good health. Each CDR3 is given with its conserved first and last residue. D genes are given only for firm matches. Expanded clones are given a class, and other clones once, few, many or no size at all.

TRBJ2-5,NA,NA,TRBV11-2,CASSLDSRTSWETQYF,TGTGCCAGCAGCTTAGATAGTCGTACTAGTTGGGAGACCCAGTACTTC
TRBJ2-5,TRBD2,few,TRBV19,CASSQGLAGGPETQYF,TGTGCCAGTAGTCAGGGACTAGCGGGGGGGCCAGAGACCCAGTACTTC
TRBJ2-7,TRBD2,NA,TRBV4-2,CASSQFRGSGRVAYEQYF,TGTGCCAGCAGCCAATTTCGGGGTAGCGGGAGAGTAGCCTACGAGCAGTACTTC
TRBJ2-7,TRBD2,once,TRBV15,CATSSFSGIHEQYF,TGTGCCACCAGCAGCTTTAGCGGGATCCACGAGCAGTACTTC
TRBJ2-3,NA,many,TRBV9,CASSIPMGAGTDTQYF,TGTGCCAGCAGCATTCCCATGGGGGCTGGCACAGATACGCAGTATTTT
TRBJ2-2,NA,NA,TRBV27,CASMRANAGELFF,TGTGCCAGCATGAGGGCAAACGCCGGGGAGCTGTTTTTT
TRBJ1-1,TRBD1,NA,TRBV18,CASSPIGTGGGTEAFF,TGTGCCAGCTCACCGATCGGGACAGGGGGGGGGACTGAAGCTTTCTTT
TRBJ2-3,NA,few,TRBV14,CASSQGLRAPDTQYF,TGTGCCAGCAGCCAAGGTCTGAGGGCTCCAGATACGCAGTATTTT
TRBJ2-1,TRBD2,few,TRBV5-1,CASSAYLAGANYNEQFF,TGCGCCAGCAGCGCTTACTTAGCGGGGGCGAACTACAATGAGCAGTTCTTC
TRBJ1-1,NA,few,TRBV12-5,CASGLAHTGSTEAFF,TGTGCTAGTGGTTTAGCACACACAGGGAGCACTGAAGCTTTCTTT
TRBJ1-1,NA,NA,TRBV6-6,CASSYSTGREAFF,TGTGCCAGCAGTTACTCGACAGGTAGGGAAGCTTTCTTT
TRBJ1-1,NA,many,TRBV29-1,CSVVPQGGTEAFF,TGCAGCGTCGTACCCCAGGGAGGGACTGAAGCTTTCTTT
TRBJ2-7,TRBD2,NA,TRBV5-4,CASSRTSGSLSYEQYF,TGTGCCAGCAGCCGGACTAGCGGGAGCCTCTCCTACGAGCAGTACTTC
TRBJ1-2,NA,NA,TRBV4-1,CASSQGLYGYTF,TGCGCCAGCAGCCAAGGTCTCTATGGCTACACCTTC
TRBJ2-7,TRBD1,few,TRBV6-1,CASSDTGASLYEQYF,TGTGCCAGCAGTGATACAGGGGCGTCCCTCTACGAGCAGTACTTC
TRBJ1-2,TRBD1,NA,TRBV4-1,CASSQVTPGQGAAYGYTF,TGCGCCAGCAGCCAAGTCACCCCGGGACAGGGGGCTGCCTATGGCTACACCTTC
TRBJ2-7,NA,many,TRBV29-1,CSVEERRGTLREQYF,TGCAGCGTTGAAGAACGGAGGGGAACCCTCCGCGAGCAGTACTTC
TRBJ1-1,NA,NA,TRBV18,CASSLNSGATHTEAFF,TGTGCCAGCTCACTAAACTCGGGTGCAACGCACACTGAAGCTTTCTTT
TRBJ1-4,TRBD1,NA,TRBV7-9,CASSGLSTGANEKLFF,TGTGCCAGCAGCGGACTATCAACAGGGGCTAATGAAAAACTGTTTTTT
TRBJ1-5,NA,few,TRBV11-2,CASSIGLGQPQHF,TGTGCCAGCAGCATCGGACTGGGCCAGCCCCAGCATTTT
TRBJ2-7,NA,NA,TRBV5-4,CASSPMGATISYEQYF,TGTGCCAGCAGCCCGATGGGCGCGACCATCTCCTACGAGCAGTACTTC
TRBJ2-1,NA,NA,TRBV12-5,CASGLVVSRVGNEQFF,TGTGCTAGTGGTTTGGTAGTGTCGAGGGTTGGCAATGAGCAGTTCTTC
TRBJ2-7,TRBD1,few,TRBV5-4,CASSGGQGRYEQYF,TGTGCCAGCAGCGGTGGACAGGGGCGCTACGAGCAGTACTTC
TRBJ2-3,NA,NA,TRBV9,CASSVGGLSTDTQYF,TGTGCCAGCAGCGTAGGGGGCCTTAGCACAGATACGCAGTATTTT
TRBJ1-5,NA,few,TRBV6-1,CASRADRNSNQPQHF,TGTGCCAGCAGGGCGGACAGAAATAGCAATCAGCCCCAGCATTTT
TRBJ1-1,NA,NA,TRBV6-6,CASQGQNTEAFF,TGTGCCAGCCAGGGTCAGAACACTGAAGCTTTCTTT
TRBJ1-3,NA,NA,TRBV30,CAWSQGSGNTIYF,TGTGCCTGGAGTCAGGGCTCTGGAAACACCATATATTTT
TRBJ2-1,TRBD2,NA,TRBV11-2,CASSLPGRNEQFF,TGTGCCAGCAGCTTACCCGGGAGGAATGAGCAGTTCTTC
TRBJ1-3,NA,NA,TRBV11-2,CASSLTGPGNTIYF,TGTGCCAGCAGCTTGACAGGACCTGGAAACACCATATATTTT
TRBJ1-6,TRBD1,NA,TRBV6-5,CASRPADRGNSPLHF,TGTGCCAGCAGGCCCGCTGACAGGGGGAATTCACCCCTCCACTTT
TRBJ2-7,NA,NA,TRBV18,CASSPRISGQRISYEQYF,TGTGCCAGCTCACCACGAATAAGTGGACAGAGAATCTCCTACGAGCAGTACTTC
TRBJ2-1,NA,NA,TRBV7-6,CASSSYLVRARLGDEQFF,TGTGCCAGCAGCTCCTACCTCGTGCGGGCCAGACTAGGCGATGAGCAGTTCTTC
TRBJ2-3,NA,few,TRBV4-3,CASSQEINRDTQYF,TGCGCCAGCAGCCAAGAAATCAACAGGGATACGCAGTATTTT
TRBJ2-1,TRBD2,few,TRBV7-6,CASTGSGRGNEQFF,TGTGCCAGCACCGGTAGCGGGAGAGGCAATGAGCAGTTCTTC
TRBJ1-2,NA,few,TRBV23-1,CASSQSEAYTYGYTF,TGCGCCAGCAGTCAATCGGAGGCGTACACCTATGGCTACACCTTC
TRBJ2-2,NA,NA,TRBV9,CASSVGVLPGGTGELFF,TGTGCCAGCAGCGTAGGAGTTCTGCCCGGAGGCACCGGGGAGCTGTTTTTT
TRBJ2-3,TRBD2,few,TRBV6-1,CASSLAGGRDTQYF,TGTGCCAGCAGTCTAGCGGGAGGCCGGGATACGCAGTATTTT
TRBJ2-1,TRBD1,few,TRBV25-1,CASSPRDRGWGEQFF,TGTGCCAGCAGTCCCAGGGACAGGGGGTGGGGTGAGCAGTTCTTC
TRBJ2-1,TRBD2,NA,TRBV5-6,CASSGTSGAGSSYNEQFF,TGTGCCAGCAGCGGGACTAGCGGGGCGGGGAGCTCCTACAATGAGCAGTTCTTC